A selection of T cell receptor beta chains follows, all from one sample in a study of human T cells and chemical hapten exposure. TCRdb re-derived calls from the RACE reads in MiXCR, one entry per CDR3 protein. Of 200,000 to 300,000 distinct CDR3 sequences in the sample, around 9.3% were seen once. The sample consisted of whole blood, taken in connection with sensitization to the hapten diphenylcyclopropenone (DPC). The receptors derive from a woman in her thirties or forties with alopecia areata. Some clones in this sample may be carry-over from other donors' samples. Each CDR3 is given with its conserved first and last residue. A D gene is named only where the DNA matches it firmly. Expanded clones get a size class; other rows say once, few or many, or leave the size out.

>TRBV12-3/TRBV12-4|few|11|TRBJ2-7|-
TGTGCCAGCACCGGAAGGTACGAGCAGTACTTC
CASTGRYEQYF
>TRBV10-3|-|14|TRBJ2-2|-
TGTGCCATCAGTGACCGCACAGGGGTCCGGGAGCCGTTTTTT
CAISDRTGVREPFF
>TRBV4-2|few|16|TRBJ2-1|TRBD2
TGTGCCAGCAGCCAAGATTGGACTAGCGGCTACAATGAGCAGTTCTTC
CASSQDWTSGYNEQFF
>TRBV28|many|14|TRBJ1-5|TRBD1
TGTGCCAGCACCGAAACAGGGGGCAATCAGCCCCAGCATTTT
CASTETGGNQPQHF
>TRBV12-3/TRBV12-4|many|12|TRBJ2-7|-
TGTGCCAGCAGTGACAGCTCCTACGAGCAGTACTTC
CASSDSSYEQYF
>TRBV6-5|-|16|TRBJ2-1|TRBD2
TGTGCCAGCAGTTACTCCCTAGCGGGAGCGTCCAATGAGCAGTTCTTC
CASSYSLAGASNEQFF
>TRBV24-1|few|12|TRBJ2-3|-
TGTGCCACCAGTGGTCAGACAGATACGCAGTATTTT
CATSGQTDTQYF
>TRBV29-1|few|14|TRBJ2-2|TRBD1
TGCAGCGTGGCCGGGACAGAAGACACCGGGGAGCTGTTTTTT
CSVAGTEDTGELFF
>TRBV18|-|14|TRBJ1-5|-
TGTGCCAGCTCACTCGTCGGGGCCAATCAGCCCCAGCATTTT
CASSLVGANQPQHF
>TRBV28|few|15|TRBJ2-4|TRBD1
TGTGCCAGCAGTTCCCCGGGGACAGAAAGCAACATTCAGTACTTC
CASSSPGTESNIQYF
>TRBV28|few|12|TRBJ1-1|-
TGTGCCAGCAGTAACACCCTGGGTGAAGCTTTCTTT
CASSNTLGEAFF
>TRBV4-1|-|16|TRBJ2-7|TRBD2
TGCGCCAGCAGCCAAGTCGCTAGCGGGACATCCTACGAGCAGTACTTC
CASSQVASGTSYEQYF
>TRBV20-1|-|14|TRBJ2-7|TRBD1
TGCAGTGCCCGGACAGGGGCTCAGCAAGTAGAGCAGTACTTC
CSARTGAQQVEQYF
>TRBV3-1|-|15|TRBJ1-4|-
TGTGCCAGCAGCCCCTCTATGGTCAGGAGAGAAAAACTGTTTTTT
CASSPSMVRREKLFF
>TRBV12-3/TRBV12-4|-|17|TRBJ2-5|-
TGTGCCAGCAGTTTAGGCCGCAGGGCCCGGTACCAAGAGACCCAGTACTTC
CASSLGRRARYQETQYF
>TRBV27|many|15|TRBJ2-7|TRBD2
TGTGCCAGCAGTTCTAGCGGCCAGAGCTCCTACGAGCAGTACTTC
CASSSSGQSSYEQYF
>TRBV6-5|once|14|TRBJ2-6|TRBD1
TGTGCCAGCAGCCCCGACAGGGAGACCAACGTCCTGACTTTC
CASSPDRETNVLTF
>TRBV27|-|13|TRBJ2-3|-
TGTGCCAGCAGTTGGCGCCCAGGAGATACGCAGTATTTT
CASSWRPGDTQYF
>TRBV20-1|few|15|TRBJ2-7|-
TGCAGTGCAAGGAGATCGGCAGCAGGCACCTACGAGCAGTACTTC
CSARRSAAGTYEQYF
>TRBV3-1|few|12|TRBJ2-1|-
TGTGCCAGCAGCCAAGACCTGAATGAGCAGTTCTTC
CASSQDLNEQFF
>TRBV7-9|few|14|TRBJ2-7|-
TGTGCCAGCAGCTTCCGGGACACCTCCTACGAGCAGTACTTC
CASSFRDTSYEQYF
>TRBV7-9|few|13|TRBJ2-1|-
TGTGCCAGCAGCTTAGCCATAAACGATGAGCAGTTCTTC
CASSLAINDEQFF